Below are 5 T cell receptor beta chains sequenced from a single sample in a study of cytomegalovirus exposure and HLA in healthy donors. PCR primers comprised 60 Vbeta and 13 Jbeta primers. TCRdb's table, derived via immunoSEQ multiplex PCR, lists solely in-frame clones and lacks some. The sample includes fewer than 200,000 clones, approximately 81% of them seen just once. The sequencing input was PBMCs. The source is a young man in good health and CMV-seropositive.

This clone was found a few times. The chain joins TRBV27 to TRBJ1-2; D remains unclear. CDR3 length: 13 residues. The ends were cut back, 5 bases at V and 8 bases at J, with 15 bases in the middle. Germline lookup yields CDR1 MNHEY and CDR2 SMNVEV (reference sequence). CDR3 DNA: TGTGCCAGCAGTACCTGGACGGGAGAGGGCTACACCTTC. Its translation: CASSTWTGEGYTF.

The chain has TRBV4-1 and TRBJ2-1; 12 bases agree with TRBD1. The V segment lost 3 bases and the J segment 7 bases; nucleotides outside the gene matches: 10. This CDR3 comprises 17 residues. Germline CDR1 is MGHRA and CDR2 is YSYEKL. This chain's CDR3 is CASSHLGGQGAENEQFF. The CDR3 DNA reads as TGCGCCAGCAGCCACCTAGGGGGACAGGGGGCGGAAAATGAGCAGTTCTTC.

The chain is built from TRBV10-3 and TRBJ1-1; possible D gene TRBD1, 5 bases. Trimming removed 0 bases at V and 1 base at J, with 6 bases between. The CDR3 covers 14 residues. The germline V gene encodes CDR1 ENHRY and CDR2 SYGVKD. CDR3: CAISESGQNTEAFF. In nucleotides, the CDR3 is TGTGCCATCAGTGAGTCGGGGCAGAACACTGAAGCTTTCTTT.

This clone appeared a single time. V gene TRBV6-5 combines with J gene TRBJ1-6; no definite D call. CDR1 and CDR2 (germline): MNHEY, SVGAGI. This CDR3 has 16 residues. The ends were cut back, 4 bases at V and 6 bases at J, with 16 bases in the middle. The DNA for the CDR3 is TGTGCCAGCAGTTCCATCGGGATCGATTCTAATTCACCCCTCCACTTT. Its translation: CASSSIGIDSNSPLHF.

The chain has TRBV4-3 and TRBJ1-3; 7 positions agree with TRBD1. The CDR3 contains 15 residues. Losses at the gene ends were 1 base for V and 0 bases for J; bases not matched to a gene: 0. CDR1 is LGHNA and CDR2 is YSLEER in the germline V gene. The CDR3 sequence is CASSQGTGSGNTIYF. The DNA of the CDR3 is TGCGCCAGCAGCCAAGGGACAGGCTCTGGAAACACCATATATTTT.